This is a list of T cell receptor beta chains from one sample in a study of cytomegalovirus exposure and HLA in healthy donors. Assay used: immunoSEQ multiplex PCR; TCRdb lists only in-frame clones, some missing. The table has about 200,000 clones, around 77% seen once. The sequencing input was PBMCs. The receptors here all came from a woman in her 30s in good health and CMV-seronegative. Both conserved end residues are part of each CDR3. D genes are given only for firm matches. Clone sizes are given selectively: once, few, many, or a class where the clone is expanded.

D: NA; V: TRBV5-1; size: NA; J: TRBJ1-2; CDR3: CASSLALAQGYGYTF; DNA: TGCGCCAGCAGCTTGGCCCTGGCACAGGGTTATGGCTACACCTTC
D: TRBD1; V: TRBV18; size: NA; J: TRBJ2-2; CDR3: CASSPLDRGTGELFF; DNA: TGTGCCAGCTCACCCTTAGACAGGGGCACCGGGGAGCTGTTTTTT
D: TRBD1; V: TRBV27; size: NA; J: TRBJ1-2; CDR3: CASSLRGRGYGYTF; DNA: TGTGCCAGCAGCCTAAGGGGGCGCGGCTATGGCTACACCTTC
D: TRBD1; V: TRBV28; size: NA; J: TRBJ2-1; CDR3: CASSDPGQGTNEQFF; DNA: TGTGCCAGCAGTGATCCGGGACAGGGCACCAATGAGCAGTTCTTC
D: NA; V: TRBV9; size: NA; J: TRBJ2-5; CDR3: CASSVSGFPETQYF; DNA: TGTGCCAGCAGCGTTAGCGGTTTTCCGGAGACCCAGTACTTC
D: NA; V: TRBV25-1; size: NA; J: TRBJ2-5; CDR3: CASSEGYQRASFKTQYF; DNA: TGTGCCAGCAGTGAAGGTTACCAGCGGGCGAGCTTCAAGACCCAGTACTTC
D: NA; V: TRBV5-6; size: NA; J: TRBJ2-5; CDR3: CASSLTSLAVETQYF; DNA: TGTGCCAGCAGCTTGACATCCCTGGCCGTGGAGACCCAGTACTTC
D: NA; V: TRBV2; size: NA; J: TRBJ2-7; CDR3: CASSGQEHSYEQYF; DNA: TGTGCCAGCAGTGGACAGGAGCACTCCTACGAGCAGTACTTC
D: NA; V: TRBV19; size: few; J: TRBJ2-1; CDR3: CATYRYNEQFF; DNA: TGTGCCACCTACCGCTACAATGAGCAGTTCTTC
D: NA; V: TRBV7-6; size: NA; J: TRBJ2-3; CDR3: CASSLAPPFSGDTQYF; DNA: TGTGCCAGCAGCTTAGCGCCCCCGTTCAGCGGGGATACGCAGTATTTT
D: TRBD1; V: TRBV27; size: NA; J: TRBJ2-4; CDR3: CASSHDRGSIIQYF; DNA: TGTGCCAGCAGTCACGACAGGGGGAGTATCATTCAGTACTTC
D: NA; V: TRBV18; size: NA; J: TRBJ2-5; CDR3: CASSPRRKETQYF; DNA: TGTGCCAGCTCACCACGGAGGAAAGAGACCCAGTACTTC
D: TRBD2; V: TRBV25-1; size: NA; J: TRBJ2-1; CDR3: CASSGWTSVDYNEQFF; DNA: TGTGCCAGCAGTGGATGGACTAGCGTGGACTACAATGAGCAGTTCTTC
D: TRBD2; V: TRBV27; size: NA; J: TRBJ2-7; CDR3: CASSFLVRGSSYEQYF; DNA: TGTGCCAGCAGTTTTTTGGTGCGGGGGAGCTCCTACGAGCAGTACTTC
D: NA; V: TRBV27; size: NA; J: TRBJ1-1; CDR3: CASKYSGLNTEAFF; DNA: TGTGCCAGCAAGTACAGCGGATTGAACACTGAAGCTTTCTTT